A single sample gave rise to the 9 T cell receptor beta chains below, sequenced in a study of blood T cell repertoires in COVID-19 (TCRdb year 2020). Receptor libraries were prepared by the immunoSEQ multiplex PCR assay. TCRdb carries this immuneACCESS record with in-frame sequences only. Its versions omit some clonotypes, under half of them owing to an unresolved V gene in the studies checked, with the rest unexplained. Present in this sample are 95,000 to 150,000 clones, 84% of which were seen just once. The ten biggest clones cover about 4% of the sample. Sequencing used PBMCs or T cells enriched from blood (not recorded which). The receptors were gathered from a woman between 25 and 40 years old who had recovered from COVID-19.

The CDR3, as DNA: TGTGCCAGCAGTTACTACACAGGGTACTACGAGCAGTACTTC. Translated, it gives CASSYYTGYYEQYF. This chain uses TRBV6-6 with TRBJ2-7; perhaps TRBD1 as D (6 bases). The CDR3 is made up of 14 amino acids. Looked up from germline, CDR1 is MNHNY and CDR2 is SVGAGI (reference sequence). V was clipped by 1 base and J by 3 bases, with 10 bases between them.

V is TRBV7-8 and J is TRBJ2-3, with a possible D match to TRBD2 (6 bases). V was pared by 3 bases and J by 1 base, with 17 bases between. In germline, CDR1 is SGHVS, CDR2 FQNEAQ. The CDR3 is 17 amino acids. CDR3 DNA: TGTGCCAGCAGCTTCCACCTTAGCGGTCCGCGCACAGATACGCAGTATTTT. Residues: CASSFHLSGPRTDTQYF. Looking up the rest from reference TRBV7-8 and TRBJ2-3 gives the full variable domain: GAGVSQSPRYKVAKRGQDVALRCDPISGHVSLFWYQQALGQGPEFLTYFQNEAQLDKSGLPSDRFFAERPEGSVSTLKIQRTQQEDSAVYLCASSFHLSGPRTDTQYFGPGTRLTVL.

The rearrangement joins TRBV4-3 to TRBJ1-6; D uncertain. V dropped 5 bases and J dropped 8 bases, with 10 bases sitting between them. The CDR3 has 13 amino acids. Germline lookup yields CDR1 LGHNA and CDR2 YSLEER. For the CDR3, the DNA is TGCGCCAGCAGCTCGGTCGGTGATTCACCCCTCCACTTT. This gives the protein CASSSVGDSPLHF.

V and J are TRBV6-4 and TRBJ2-2, with 10 nucleotides matching TRBD1. Losses at the gene ends were 6 bases for V and 5 bases for J; bases not matched to a gene: 6. The CDR3 spans 15 residues. The germline V gene has CDR1 MRHNA and CDR2 SNTAGT. The CDR3 sequence is CASRGTGADTGELFF. For the CDR3, the DNA is TGTGCCAGCAGAGGGACAGGGGCGGATACCGGGGAGCTGTTTTTT.

V gene TRBV21-1 combines with J gene TRBJ1-1; the table's D call, TRBD1, has no DNA check behind it. TRBV21-1 counts as a pseudogene. This CDR3 is built from 13 residues. The CDR3 is CASSMTVNTEAFF. CDR3 coding DNA: TGTGCCAGCAGTATGACAGTGAACACTGAAGCTTTCTTT.

This clone has a single count. The rearrangement joins TRBV7-2 to TRBJ2-3, with 15 bases that match TRBD2. CDR3 length equals 18 residues. Per the germline V gene, CDR1 is SGHTA and CDR2 is FQGNSA. Trimming removed 3 bases from V and 0 bases from J; junction bases left unmatched: 4. CDR3 in amino acids: CASSFRTSGRASTDTQYF. The DNA of the CDR3 is TGTGCCAGCAGCTTTCGGACTAGCGGGAGGGCTAGCACAGATACGCAGTATTTT.

The genes are TRBV5-1 and TRBJ1-6; TRBD1 agrees at 9 bases. After removal of 4 bases from V and 5 bases from J, the junction contained 13 bases not matched to a gene. The CDR3 contains 18 residues. Germline-derived CDR1 and CDR2 are SGHRS and YFSETQ. The CDR3 protein is CASSPWDRVGLNNSPLHF. The CDR3 region has the DNA TGCGCCAGCAGCCCCTGGGACAGGGTCGGCTTGAATAATTCACCCCTCCACTTT.

This chain uses TRBV19 with TRBJ2-7, with D perhaps matching TRBD2 (6 bases). The V end was cut by 5 bases, the J end by 1 base, with 12 bases between. This CDR3 is built from 14 residues. CDR1 is LNHDA and CDR2 is SQIVND in the germline V gene (reference sequence). The CDR3 DNA follows: TGTGCCAGTAGTGCGGGTAGCGGTTCCTACGAGCAGTACTTC. Protein sequence: CASSAGSGSYEQYF.

The chain carries TRBV5-4 and TRBJ2-1; D is possibly TRBD2 (7 bases). The V end lost 3 bases, the J end lost 16 bases, and 17 bases lay between the germline ends. CDR3 length: 12 amino acids. The germline CDR1 and CDR2 sequences are SGHNT and YYREEE (reference sequence). This chain's CDR3 is CASSSLWEGDFF. The CDR3 DNA follows: TGTGCCAGCAGCTCCCTCTGGGAGGGGGATTTCTTC.